Below, 26 T cell receptor beta chains from the same sample are listed, as sequenced in a study of T cells in localized non-small cell lung cancer. Produced via immunoSEQ multiplex PCR; TCRdb's table is partial and in-frame only. The profile shows fewer than 60,000 clones, about 80% of them singletons. Specimen: peripheral blood, collected before any cancer treatment. The receptors originated from an older female donor with stage II squamous cell lung carcinoma.

The CDR3 is CAWRSKGSTDTQYF. The CDR3, as DNA: TGTGCCTGGAGAAGTAAGGGAAGCACAGATACGCAGTATTTT. The chain couples TRBV30 to TRBJ2-3; D not certain. Trimming shortened V by 3 bases and J by 0 bases, and 10 bases separated the two germline ends. In germline, CDR1 is GTSNPN, CDR2 SVGIG (reference sequence). The CDR3 is 14 amino acids.

This clone was recorded a few times. The rearrangement joins TRBV4-3 to TRBJ1-6, with D unresolved. Germline CDR1 is LGHNA and CDR2 is YSLEER. V was cut by 1 base and J by 10 bases, with 11 bases left in between. The CDR3 runs to 14 residues. In DNA form, the CDR3 reads TGCGCCAGCAGCCAAGTCAACGGGAGATCACCCCTCCACTTT. This sequence encodes CASSQVNGRSPLHF.

The chain carries TRBV29-1 and TRBJ2-5; D may be TRBD1 or TRBD2 (5 bases each). The V gene's germline CDR1 is SQVTM and CDR2 ANQGSEA. The CDR3 is 15 amino acids. V shed 2 bases and J shed 4 bases, with 17 bases lying between them. CDR3 coding DNA: TGCAGCGTTGAACGAGGAAGAGGGGTGGCAGAGACCCAGTACTTC. Its protein product is CSVERGRGVAETQYF.

The rearrangement joins TRBV25-1 to TRBJ2-1, with 10 bases that match TRBD2. The CDR3 consists of 15 residues. V lost 8 bases, J lost 7 bases, and 11 bases stayed unmatched. In germline, CDR1 is MGHDK, CDR2 SYGVNS. CDR3 residues: CASYFSGGASNEQFF. The CDR3 DNA reads as TGTGCCAGCTACTTCAGCGGGGGGGCCTCAAATGAGCAGTTCTTC.

The J gene is TRBJ2-5, the V gene TRBV11-2; D is perhaps TRBD2 (6 bases). CDR1 SGHAT and CDR2 FQNNGV come from the germline V gene. CDR3 length equals 15 residues. Trimming shortened V by 7 bases and J by 5 bases, and 20 bases separated the two germline ends. The CDR3 spells CASTAGLEGWETQYF. As DNA, the CDR3 is TGTGCCAGCACCGCCGGGCTGGAGGGATGGGAGACCCAGTACTTC.

V gene TRBV6-6 combines with J gene TRBJ2-3; no definite D call. V was cut by 0 bases and J by 2 bases, with 9 bases left in between. Germline V lookup: CDR1 MNHNY, CDR2 SVGAGI (reference sequence). CDR3 size: 15 residues. As DNA, the CDR3 is TGTGCCAGCAGTTACTCGAGGAGTTACACAGATACGCAGTATTTT. Protein product: CASSYSRSYTDTQYF.

The rearrangement uses TRBV6-5 and TRBJ1-1, with 10 bases that match TRBD1. Germline trimming cut 6 bases from V and 5 bases from J; bases unmatched to any gene: 6. Germline V gene lookup returns CDR1 MNHEY and CDR2 SVGAGI. This CDR3 comprises 14 residues. This CDR3 is CASRPGTGVTEAFF. The CDR3, as DNA: TGTGCCAGCAGACCCGGGACAGGGGTTACTGAAGCTTTCTTT.

The J gene is TRBJ1-4, the V gene TRBV30; TRBD1 matches at 7 bases. The CDR3 totals 15 residues. Trimming removed 1 base from V and 8 bases from J; junction bases left unmatched: 10. Germline V gives CDR1 GTSNPN, CDR2 SVGIG (reference sequence). The CDR3 protein is CAWSAYFGTEEKLFF. Written as DNA, the CDR3 is TGTGCCTGGAGTGCTTATTTCGGGACAGAGGAAAAACTGTTTTTT.

The CDR3 sequence is CASSLGTGGSGQPQHF. Here the CDR3 DNA reads TGTGCCAGCAGCCTGGGGACAGGGGGATCAGGACAGCCCCAGCATTTT. This chain links TRBV7-9 with TRBJ1-5, with 11 bases identical to TRBD1. CDR3 length: 16 amino acids. With 5 bases clipped from V and 7 bases from J, the junction kept 10 bases outside the gene matches. CDR1 and CDR2 from the germline V gene are SEHNR and FQNEAQ (reference sequence).

The chain recombines TRBV7-9 with TRBJ1-1; D is perhaps TRBD1 (6 bases). Trimming pared 1 base from V and 1 base from J, leaving 10 bases between. CDR1 is SEHNR, CDR2 FQNEAQ, per germline (reference sequence). The CDR3 is 15 residues long. The CDR3 DNA sequence: TGTGCCAGCAGCTTAGGTCGGGGACAGAACACTGAAGCTTTCTTT. It yields the protein CASSLGRGQNTEAFF.

The chain employs TRBV7-9 and TRBJ1-6; D gene ambiguous. This CDR3 spans 17 amino acids. V was pared by 3 bases and J by 8 bases, with 20 bases between. Germline assignment: CDR1 SEHNR and CDR2 FQNEAQ (reference sequence). The CDR3 is CASSFSGNQLTDSPLHF. CDR3 DNA sequence: TGTGCCAGCAGCTTCTCGGGCAATCAACTGACGGATTCACCCCTCCACTTT.

This clone was observed a handful of times. J is TRBJ2-2 and V is TRBV25-1; D uncertain. Trimming removed 4 bases from V and 1 base from J, with 13 bases in between. The CDR3 is 16 residues long. Germline V gene data show CDR1 as MGHDK and CDR2 as SYGVNS. DNA of the CDR3: TGTGCCAGCAGTGTAACCTCTGCCCAGAACACCGGGGAGCTGTTTTTT. Translating gives CASSVTSAQNTGELFF.

The count of this clone is one. The chain carries TRBV7-9 and TRBJ1-2, with D hard to call. Per the germline V gene, CDR1 is SEHNR and CDR2 is FQNEAQ (reference sequence). This CDR3 contains 12 residues. The germline V and J ends were trimmed by 5 bases and 4 bases, with 8 bases remaining between them. The CDR3 is CASSPGGYGYTF. In DNA, the CDR3 is TGTGCCAGCAGCCCGGGCGGCTATGGCTACACCTTC. Full variable domain (missing parts from reference TRBV7-9 and TRBJ1-2): DTGVSQNPRHKITKRGQNVTFRCDPISEHNRLYWYRQTLGQGPEFLTYFQNEAQLEKSRLLSDRFSAERPKGSFSTLEIQRTEQGDSAMYLCASSPGGYGYTFGSGTRLTVV.

The rearrangement joins TRBV25-1 to TRBJ1-4, with TRBD1 identical over 10 bases. Germline V gene lookup returns CDR1 MGHDK and CDR2 SYGVNS. This CDR3 comprises 15 residues. The trim removed 3 bases at V and 6 bases at J, leaving 4 bases unmatched. As DNA, the CDR3 is TGTGCCAGCAGTGAGCTGACAGGGGGCTATGAAAAACTGTTTTTT. The encoded protein is CASSELTGGYEKLFF.

V usage is TRBV7-9 and J usage is TRBJ1-1; D gene ambiguous. The length of the CDR3 is 12 residues. V was shortened by 1 base and J by 7 bases, with 7 bases between the two germline ends. The V gene's germline CDR1 is SEHNR and CDR2 FQNEAQ (reference sequence). The CDR3 DNA follows: TGTGCCAGCAGCTTAGACCGGGGTGAAGCTTTCTTT. Amino acids: CASSLDRGEAFF.

This rearrangement joins TRBV27 to TRBJ1-2, with 7 bases that match TRBD1. The CDR3 totals 13 residues. The germline V gene encodes CDR1 MNHEY and CDR2 SMNVEV (reference sequence). With 3 bases clipped from V and 8 bases from J, the junction kept 6 bases outside the gene matches. In DNA form, the CDR3 reads TGTGCCAGCAGTTTGACAGGGTCATGGGGCTACACCTTC. Encoded protein: CASSLTGSWGYTF.

This chain uses TRBV5-4 with TRBJ1-2; possibly TRBD1 for D (5 bases). The germline V and J ends were trimmed by 2 bases and 7 bases, with 15 bases remaining between them. This CDR3 has 14 amino acids. Germline V gene sequence: CDR1 SGHNT, CDR2 YYREEE (reference sequence). Here the CDR3 DNA reads TGTGCCAGCAGCTTAAGCCCTCCGGGGGGTGGCTACACCTTC. It translates to CASSLSPPGGGYTF.

The chain uses TRBV5-1 and TRBJ1-2, with a tentative D call TRBD1 (5 bases). Germline CDR1 and CDR2: SGHRS and YFSETQ. The length of the CDR3 is 15 residues. V was shortened by 0 bases and J by 2 bases, with 11 bases between the two germline ends. The DNA for the CDR3 is TGCGCCAGCAGCTTGGGGGATGCAGGGAACTATGGCTACACCTTC. Translation: CASSLGDAGNYGYTF. Full variable domain (missing parts from reference TRBV5-1 and TRBJ1-2): KAGVTQTPRYLIKTRGQQVTLSCSPISGHRSVSWYQQTPGQGLQFLFEYFSETQRNKGNFPGRFSGRQFSNSRSEMNVSTLELGDSALYLCASSLGDAGNYGYTFGSGTRLTVV.

The chain has TRBV7-3 and TRBJ2-5; TRBD1 matches 10 bases. With 1 base clipped from V and 4 bases from J, the junction kept 6 bases outside the gene matches. Germline loops: CDR1 SGHTA, CDR2 FQGTGA. The CDR3 length is 16 residues. The CDR3 spells CASSLKGQGRRETQYF. CDR3 in DNA: TGTGCCAGCAGCTTAAAGGGACAGGGGAGGCGAGAGACCCAGTACTTC.

This chain connects TRBV11-3 to TRBJ1-5; weak D call: TRBD1 (5 bases). Trimming took 7 bases from V and 0 from J, leaving 7 bases between them. Germline values: CDR1 SGHNT, CDR2 YENEEA. This CDR3 is 13 amino acids long. The CDR3 coding sequence is TGTGCCAGCAACGGGGGTAGCAATCAGCCCCAGCATTTT. This codes for CASNGGSNQPQHF.

This rearrangement joins TRBV19 to TRBJ2-1; TRBD1 agrees at 9 bases. The CDR3 has 15 residues. Germline CDR1 is LNHDA and CDR2 is SQIVND (reference sequence). V lost 2 bases and J lost 10; bases outside the gene matches: 9. The CDR3 DNA is TGTGCCAGTAGTATAACCGGGACAGGGCCTAAGGAGCAGTTCTTC. Translation gives CASSITGTGPKEQFF.

The rearrangement uses TRBV30 and TRBJ2-1; TRBD2 might be the D (7 bases). The V and J ends lost 2 bases and 7 bases respectively, with 15 bases between them. CDR1 and CDR2 (germline): GTSNPN, SVGIG (reference sequence). This CDR3 has 14 residues. The CDR3 DNA sequence: TGTGCCTGGAGTCTCGGGGGGCGCAGGAATGAGCAGTTCTTC. Its translation: CAWSLGGRRNEQFF.

The chain joins TRBV25-1 to TRBJ1-1; 9 bases are a match to TRBD1. Trimming cost V 4 bases and J 0 bases; bases outside gene matches: 9. Germline V gene data show CDR1 as MGHDK and CDR2 as SYGVNS. This CDR3 is built from 17 residues. CDR3 DNA: TGTGCCAGCAGTGGTGGACAGGGGAAGGTAATGAACACTGAAGCTTTCTTT. Its translation is CASSGGQGKVMNTEAFF.

This chain uses TRBV7-8 with TRBJ1-1, with D perhaps TRBD1 (5 bases). With 5 bases removed from V and 3 bases from J, the gap between germline ends came to 13 bases. The CDR3 extends over 14 amino acids. The germline V gene has CDR1 SGHVS and CDR2 FQNEAQ. Here the CDR3 reads CASSRRESDTEAFF. CDR3 nucleotides: TGTGCCAGCAGCCGCAGGGAATCGGACACTGAAGCTTTCTTT.

This clone was picked up a small number of times. This rearrangement joins TRBV7-3 to TRBJ1-2; D call uncertain. The CDR3 is 13 residues long. With 4 bases removed from V and 3 bases from J, the gap between germline ends came to 9 bases. Germline V lookup: CDR1 SGHTA, CDR2 FQGTGA. This CDR3 is CASSSRPDYGYTF. CDR3 coding DNA: TGTGCCAGCAGCTCACGGCCCGACTATGGCTACACCTTC.

This sequence joins TRBV4-2 and TRBJ2-3; 9 nucleotides match TRBD2. The CDR3 spans 18 residues. V shed 1 base, J shed 1 base, and the junction held 9 bases outside the gene matches. CDR1 and CDR2 (germline): LGHNA, YNFKEQ. The CDR3 loop is CASSQVGQASGGTDTQYF. For the CDR3, the DNA is TGTGCCAGCAGCCAAGTGGGTCAAGCTAGCGGGGGCACAGATACGCAGTATTTT.